This is a list of T cell receptor beta chains from one sample in a study of T-cell memory formation after mild COVID-19. Each CDR3 protein is one row after TCRdb ran MiXCR on the 5' RACE reads. The repertoire holds roughly 310,000 distinct CDR3 sequences, less than 20% seen once, with 22% in the top ten. The source material was PBMCs or a T cell subset sorted from them (not recorded which). The receptors were gathered from a man younger than 35 who had mild COVID-19 (a few samples of this study predate the infection). Cell type and time point are not known. Each CDR3 is given with its conserved first and last residue. Each record gives: V gene, CDR3 length, J gene, clone size, D gene, CDR3 protein, CDR3 DNA. A D gene is named only where the DNA matches it firmly. Only part of the rows carry a size: once, few, many, or a class if the clone is expanded.

TRBV5-1	14	TRBJ2-2	many	-	CASSLDPGTGELFF	TGCGCCAGCAGCTTGGATCCCGGAACCGGGGAGCTGTTTTTT
TRBV12-3/TRBV12-4	13	TRBJ2-7	few	-	CASRSTVSYEQYF	TGTGCCAGCAGGTCGACAGTATCCTACGAGCAGTACTTC
TRBV12-3/TRBV12-4	12	TRBJ2-4	many	TRBD1	CASSRDRGIQYF	TGTGCCAGCAGCCGGGACAGGGGCATTCAGTACTTC
TRBV30	12	TRBJ1-2	-	-	CAWSDGVRGYTF	TGTGCCTGGAGTGACGGGGTCCGGGGCTACACCTTC
TRBV5-1	17	TRBJ2-1	-	TRBD2	CASSWGLAGSSYNEQFF	TGCGCCAGCAGCTGGGGGTTAGCGGGGAGCTCCTACAATGAGCAGTTCTTC
TRBV5-1	12	TRBJ2-5	few	-	CASTKGEETQYF	TGCGCCAGCACCAAGGGAGAGGAGACCCAGTACTTC
TRBV6-5	15	TRBJ1-2	-	-	CASSYSNMLNYGYTF	TGTGCCAGCAGTTACTCGAATATGCTAAACTATGGCTACACCTTC
TRBV4-3	13	TRBJ2-4	-	-	CASSLDLGNIQYF	TGCGCCAGCAGCCTCGACCTGGGGAACATTCAGTACTTC
TRBV5-1	16	TRBJ2-2	-	TRBD2	CASSLTSGGNTGELFF	TGCGCCAGCAGCTTAACTAGCGGGGGGAACACCGGGGAGCTGTTTTTT
TRBV10-3	14	TRBJ1-1	many	TRBD1	CAIREGQVNTEAFF	TGTGCCATCAGGGAAGGACAGGTTAACACTGAAGCTTTCTTT
TRBV5-5	14	TRBJ1-5	few	-	CASSLEQGYQPQHF	TGTGCCAGCAGCTTGGAACAGGGCTATCAGCCCCAGCATTTT
TRBV10-3	14	TRBJ2-5	few	-	CAIRGDRTQETQYF	TGTGCCATCAGGGGGGACCGGACCCAAGAGACCCAGTACTTC
TRBV24-1	19	TRBJ2-6	-	-	CATSDTRDEVRSGANVLTF	TGTGCCACCAGTGACACCCGGGACGAAGTCCGCTCTGGGGCCAACGTCCTGACTTTC
TRBV10-3	15	TRBJ2-3	few	TRBD1	CAISEQGALADTQYF	TGTGCCATCAGTGAACAGGGGGCGCTGGCAGATACGCAGTATTTT
TRBV25-1	16	TRBJ2-3	few	TRBD1	CASSEYWTGVTDTQYF	TGTGCCAGCAGTGAATATTGGACAGGGGTCACAGATACGCAGTATTTT
TRBV5-1	14	TRBJ2-5	-	TRBD1	CASSTGTGRETQYF	TGCGCCAGCAGCACCGGGACAGGGCGAGAGACCCAGTACTTC
TRBV20-1	15	TRBJ2-2	few	TRBD2	CSARTGTSGAGELFF	TGCAGTGCTAGAACCGGGACTAGCGGGGCCGGGGAGCTGTTTTTT
TRBV7-3	14	TRBJ2-3	few	-	CASSETRDTDTQYF	TGTGCCAGCAGCGAAACCAGGGATACAGATACGCAGTATTTT
TRBV2	18	TRBJ1-6	-	-	CASSAGGGTSSYNSPLHF	TGTGCCAGCAGTGCCGGAGGGGGAACCAGCTCCTATAATTCACCCCTCCACTTT
TRBV11-2	15	TRBJ2-7	few	-	CASSTLSGGYYEQYF	TGTGCCAGCAGCACATTGTCAGGAGGTTACTACGAGCAGTACTTC